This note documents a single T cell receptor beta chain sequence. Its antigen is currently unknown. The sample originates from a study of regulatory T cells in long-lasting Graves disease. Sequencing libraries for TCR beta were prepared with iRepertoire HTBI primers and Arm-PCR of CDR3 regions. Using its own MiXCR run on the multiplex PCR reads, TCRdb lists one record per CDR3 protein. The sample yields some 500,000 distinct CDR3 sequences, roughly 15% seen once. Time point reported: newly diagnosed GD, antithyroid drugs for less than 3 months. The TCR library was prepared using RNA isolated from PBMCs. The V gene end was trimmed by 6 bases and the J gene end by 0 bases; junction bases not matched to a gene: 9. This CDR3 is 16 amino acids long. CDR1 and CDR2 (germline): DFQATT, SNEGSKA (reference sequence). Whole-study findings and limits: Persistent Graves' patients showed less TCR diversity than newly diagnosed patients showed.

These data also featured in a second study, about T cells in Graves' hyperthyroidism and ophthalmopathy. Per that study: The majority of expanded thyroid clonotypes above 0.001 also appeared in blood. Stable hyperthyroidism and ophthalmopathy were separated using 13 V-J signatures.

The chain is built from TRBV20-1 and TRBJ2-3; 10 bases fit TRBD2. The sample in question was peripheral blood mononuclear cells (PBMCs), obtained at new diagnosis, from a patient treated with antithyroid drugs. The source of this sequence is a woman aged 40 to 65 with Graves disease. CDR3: CSALSLAGESTDTQYF. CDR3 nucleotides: TGCAGTGCCCTCTCCCTAGCGGGGGAAAGCACAGATACGCAGTATTTT.